A single sample is the source of the 7 T cell receptor beta chains below, sequenced in a study of T cells in Graves' hyperthyroidism and ophthalmopathy. Amplification yielded TCR beta CDR3 regions, with RNA transcripts as the source. HTBI primers were the set used in a first-round RT-PCR of the TCR CDR3. Each CDR3 protein gets one entry after TCRdb re-called the multiplex PCR reads with MiXCR. Among about 700,000 distinct CDR3 sequences listed, just under 45% were seen once. The sample was peripheral blood or thyroid tissue (not recorded which). The source is an adult man with Graves' disease, either hyperthyroidism or ophthalmopathy (not recorded which).

Concerning this clonotype: The junction shows a germline mismatch at one end, possibly a read error. This rearrangement joins TRBV15 to TRBJ2-6, with D possibly matching TRBD1 (6 bases). The length of the CDR3 is 15 residues. Looked up from germline, CDR1 is LNHNV and CDR2 is YYDKDF (reference sequence). This CDR3 is CASSSDSSGANALTF. The CDR3 nucleotides are TGTGCCAGCAGCTCGGACAGTTCTGGGGCCAACGCCCTGACTTTC.

This clonotype was detected a few times. The CDR3 sequence is CASSFGGGLGETQYF. The DNA for the CDR3 is TGTGCCAGCAGCTTCGGGGGTGGGCTGGGGGAGACCCAGTACTTC. The V gene is TRBV7-3, the J gene TRBJ2-5; D might be TRBD2 (6 bases). This CDR3 is 15 amino acids long. CDR1 and CDR2 from the germline V gene are SGHTA and FQGTGA. V was shortened by 3 bases and J by 5 bases, with 16 bases between the two germline ends.

The CDR3 region has the DNA TGTGCCAGCAAGACCGGGACAGAAAAGCATTTT. Translating gives CASKTGTEKHF. V and J are TRBV2 and TRBJ1-5; 7 positions agree with TRBD1. The ends lost 7 bases at V and 14 bases at J; junction bases unmatched: 8. Germline V gene data show CDR1 as SNHLY and CDR2 as FYNNEI. The CDR3 is 11 amino acids.

This clonotype has just a few counts. Possible read error: a much larger clone is one base away. The CDR3 region has the DNA TGTGCCACCAGCGCGGCAGGGACCTCCTACGAGCAGTACTTC. Protein product: CATSAAGTSYEQYF. The chain carries TRBV15 and TRBJ2-7; D is perhaps TRBD1 or TRBD2 (5 bases each). CDR1 is LNHNV and CDR2 is YYDKDF in the germline V gene (reference sequence). The germline V and J ends were trimmed by 5 bases and 0 bases, with 11 bases remaining between them. The CDR3 is made up of 14 amino acids.

This clonotype was recorded many times. The DNA for the CDR3 is TGTGCCACCAGCGGTCTTAACAGGGGGAACACTGAAGCTTTCTTT. Its translation is CATSGLNRGNTEAFF. V and J are TRBV15 and TRBJ1-1; TRBD1 aligns across 7 bases. The junction had 7 bases not matched to a gene; V was cut back by 5 bases and J by 1 base. There are 15 residues in the CDR3. CDR1 and CDR2 (germline): LNHNV, YYDKDF (reference sequence).

About this clonotype: This could be a read error, since a much larger clone is one nucleotide away. V gene TRBV24-1 combines with J gene TRBJ2-7; 11 nucleotides align to TRBD1. The CDR3 has 16 amino acids. From germline, CDR1 is KGHDR and CDR2 SFDVKD. The DNA for the CDR3 is TGTGCCAGCAGTAGAGGTCCCGGGACAGGGGGGCACGAGCAGTACTTC. Protein product: CASSRGPGTGGHEQYF.

The chain recombines TRBV10-3 with TRBJ1-6; D is unresolved. V gave up 2 bases and J gave up 8 bases, with 7 bases separating them. Germline CDR1 and CDR2: ENHRY and SYGVKD. The CDR3 runs to 13 residues. CDR3 coding DNA: TGTGCCATCAGTGAGAGGTGGGATTCACCCCTCCACTTT. Its protein is CAISERWDSPLHF.